The sequence of this T cell receptor (beta chain) was determined in a study of OX40 agonist ivuxolimab in advanced cancers. Overall study results and limits: Clonal expansion was seen in CD4+ and CD8+ blood T cells by week 6 at 0.1 to 3.0 mg/kg. Among the nonresponders, some also had low normalized T-cell clonal expansion.

Sequencing was performed with immunoSEQ multiplex PCR; in TCRdb, only in-frame clones are kept and a portion is missing. The data contain about 69,000 clones, approximately 90% of them seen just once; the ten biggest clones take up more than 5.5%. Germline assignment: CDR1 GTSNPN and CDR2 SVGIG (reference sequence). With V trimmed by 2 bases and J by 5 bases, 3 bases remained unmatched. This CDR3 spans 12 amino acids. Of note for this clone: The target antigen is unknown.

The V call is TRBV30, the J call TRBJ2-7; 7 positions match TRBD1. The receptor was derived from an adult with an advanced solid tumor such as melanoma, head and neck, liver or kidney cancer. Sample: CD4+ or CD8+ T cells sorted from blood, taken in a trial of the OX40 agonist ivuxolimab. The CDR3 spells CAWSRDSHEQYF. CDR3 bases: TGTGCCTGGAGTCGGGACAGCCACGAGCAGTACTTC.